This TCR beta chain came from a study of human T cells and chemical hapten exposure. Germline lookup yields CDR1 SGHTA and CDR2 FQGNSA. This CDR3 has 14 amino acids. Germline trimming cut 2 bases from V and 5 bases from J; bases unmatched to any gene: 3. Time point reported: patch test 2, 6 weeks after DPC sensitization. Stated treatment: therapeutic diphenylcyclopropenone sensitization with weekly scalp DPC. Alopecia patients between 18 and 70 years old and suitable for DPC were used as donors. TCRdb reprocessed the RACE reads with MiXCR, giving one entry per CDR3 protein. Among 65,000 to 95,000 distinct CDR3 sequences listed, more than 6.5% were seen once. This clonotype was counted at least ten times.

The sequence came from a woman in her twenties or thirties with alopecia areata. Some clones in this sample may be carry-over from other donors' samples. The sample was whole blood, taken in connection with sensitization to the hapten diphenylcyclopropenone (DPC). This chain joins TRBV7-2 and TRBJ1-2, with 9 bases matching TRBD1. DNA for the CDR3: TGTGCCAGCAGCTTACAGGGACAGGGTTATGGCTACACCTTC. Translation: CASSLQGQGYGYTF. Filled out from reference TRBV7-2 and TRBJ1-2, the complete variable domain reads GAGVSQSPSNKVTEKGKDVELRCDPISGHTALYWYRQSLGQGLEFLIYFQGNSAPDKSGLPSDRFSAERTGGSVSTLTIQRTQQEDSAVYLCASSLQGQGYGYTFGSGTRLTVV.